What follows are 22 T cell receptor beta chains derived from one specimen sequenced in a study of regulatory T cells in long-lasting Graves disease. The time point: newly diagnosed GD, antithyroid drugs for less than 3 months. Scientists built the TCR library using RNA that was extracted from PBMCs. Investigators prepared the TCR beta libraries by applying iRepertoire HTBI primers and Arm-PCR of CDR3 regions. From the multiplex PCR reads, TCRdb called clonotypes with MiXCR, one entry per CDR3 protein. Among some 250,000 distinct CDR3 sequences, about 19% were seen once, and the ten largest hold about 14%. The material was peripheral blood mononuclear cells (PBMCs), obtained at new diagnosis, from a patient treated with antithyroid drugs. The receptors stem from a female donor with Graves disease.

This clonotype occurred many times. This chain connects TRBV18 to TRBJ1-1; D is uncertain. CDR3 length: 13 residues. V dropped 1 base and J dropped 0 bases, with 3 bases sitting between them. The germline CDR1 and CDR2 sequences are KGHSH and LQKENI. This CDR3 is CASSPQMNTEAFF. For the CDR3, the DNA is TGTGCCAGCTCACCACAGATGAACACTGAAGCTTTCTTT.

This clonotype was recorded many times. The chain links TRBV7-2 to TRBJ1-1, with D possibly TRBD1 on 5 matching bases. CDR1 and CDR2 from the germline V gene are SGHTA and FQGNSA. This CDR3 comprises 13 residues. V was clipped by 4 bases and J by 6 bases, with 12 bases between them. CDR3 residues: CASSSAQGAEAFF. CDR3 coding DNA: TGTGCCAGCAGCTCGGCCCAGGGCGCTGAAGCTTTCTTT.

In its sample, this clonotype was seen a few times. The chain uses TRBV4-1 and TRBJ2-7; 11 positions agree with TRBD1. With V trimmed by 5 bases and J by 0 bases, 6 bases remained unmatched. The CDR3 spans 16 residues. Germline V gene data show CDR1 as MGHRA and CDR2 as YSYEKL. For the CDR3, the DNA is TGCGCCAGCAGCTCAACCGGGACAGGGGGCTCCTACGAGCAGTACTTC. It codes for CASSSTGTGGSYEQYF.

A remark on this clonotype: This may stem from a read error, because a much larger clone lies one nucleotide away. The CDR3 does not close with the conserved phenylalanine or tryptophan, likely indicating a read error. The CDR3 sequence: CSARKGLAGVDEQFS. In DNA form, the CDR3 reads TGCAGTGCTAGAAAGGGACTAGCGGGAGTGGATGAGCAGTTCTCC. The gene calls are TRBV20-1 and TRBJ2-1; 14 positions agree with TRBD2. Germline assignment: CDR1 DFQATT and CDR2 SNEGSKA (reference sequence). The CDR3 is made up of 15 amino acids. The junction had 5 bases not matched to a gene; V was cut back by 2 bases and J by 8 bases.

The table lists this clonotype with many counts. This chain connects TRBV6-1 to TRBJ1-3; D remains ambiguous. Germline V gene sequence: CDR1 MNHNS, CDR2 SASEGT. CDR3 length: 19 amino acids. The V end lost 0 bases, the J end lost 1 base, and 19 bases lay between the germline ends. The CDR3 nucleotides are TGTGCCAGCAGTGAAGCGCCTCCCGCCGGGAACCCTTCTGGAAACACCATATATTTT. As protein: CASSEAPPAGNPSGNTIYF.

The chain joins TRBV19 to TRBJ2-2; TRBD1 matches 9 bases. The V gene end was trimmed by 9 bases and the J gene end by 3 bases; junction bases not matched to a gene: 11. Germline CDR1 reads LNHDA; CDR2 reads SQIVND (reference sequence). The CDR3 has 16 residues. The CDR3 protein is CASTNRGRRDTGELFF. CDR3 DNA sequence: TGTGCCAGCACCAACAGGGGGCGAAGGGACACCGGGGAGCTGTTTTTT.

In this sample, this clonotype turned up a few times. The chain employs TRBV7-9 and TRBJ1-1; no firm D call. This CDR3 has 12 residues. The V end was cut by 5 bases, the J end by 4 bases, with 8 bases between. CDR1 is SEHNR and CDR2 is FQNEAQ in the germline V gene (reference sequence). The CDR3, as DNA: TGTGCCAGCAGCCCTCGGCGCACTGAAGCTTTCTTT. It codes for CASSPRRTEAFF. Looking up the rest from reference TRBV7-9 and TRBJ1-1 gives the full variable domain: DTGVSQNPRHKITKRGQNVTFRCDPISEHNRLYWYRQTLGQGPEFLTYFQNEAQLEKSRLLSDRFSAERPKGSFSTLEIQRTEQGDSAMYLCASSPRRTEAFFGQGTRLTVV.

This clonotype has at least ten counts. V is TRBV20-1 and J is TRBJ2-1; tentatively, D is TRBD1 (6 bases). V lost 3 bases and J 3 bases, leaving 12 bases between the germline ends. CDR3 length: 14 amino acids. Germline values: CDR1 DFQATT, CDR2 SNEGSKA (reference sequence). The CDR3 protein is CSASSGTSYNEQFF. CDR3 nucleotide sequence: TGCAGTGCTAGTTCTGGGACAAGCTACAATGAGCAGTTCTTC.

Many counts were recorded for this clonotype. The chain has TRBV5-4 and TRBJ2-5, with D possibly being TRBD1 (6 bases). V lost 3 bases and J 5 bases, leaving 14 bases between the germline ends. The CDR3 length is 14 residues. In germline, CDR1 is SGHNT, CDR2 YYREEE (reference sequence). The CDR3 reads CASSWAGALETQYF. DNA of the CDR3: TGTGCCAGCAGCTGGGCAGGGGCGTTGGAGACCCAGTACTTC.

This clonotype was observed at least ten times. CDR3 sequence reads: CASSKTGGGPYNEQYF. CDR3 nucleotide sequence: TGTGCCAGTAGTAAGACAGGGGGCGGCCCGTATAACGAGCAGTACTTC. V gene TRBV19 combines with J gene TRBJ2-7; TRBD1 agrees at 10 bases. V trimming: 4 bases; J trimming: 5 bases; junction bases outside the gene matches: 11. CDR1 LNHDA and CDR2 SQIVND come from the germline V gene (reference sequence). CDR3 length equals 16 residues.

This clonotype was observed many times. V and J are TRBV14 and TRBJ2-1; 7 bases map to TRBD2. This CDR3 has 14 residues. Looked up from germline, CDR1 is SGHDN and CDR2 is FVKESK. Germline trimming cut 6 bases from V and 8 bases from J; bases unmatched to any gene: 10. The CDR3 protein is CASRGGGGSDEQFF. Written as DNA, the CDR3 is TGTGCCAGCAGAGGAGGCGGGGGATCAGATGAGCAGTTCTTC.

A word on this clonotype: A clone one base away is much larger, so this may be a read error. The chain links TRBV18 to TRBJ2-1, with 9 positions matching TRBD2. From germline, CDR1 is KGHSH and CDR2 LQKENI. This CDR3 contains 16 residues. CDR3 residues: CASSRLSGSRGDERFF. CDR3 DNA sequence: TGTGCCAGCTCTCGCCTTAGCGGGAGTAGGGGGGATGAGCGGTTCTTC.

The genes are TRBV28 and TRBJ1-2; possibly TRBD1 for D (6 bases). Trimming pared 6 bases from V and 3 bases from J, leaving 14 bases between. CDR1 is MDHEN and CDR2 is SYDVKM in the germline V gene. CDR3 length: 14 residues. The CDR3 reads CASRTHRADYGYTF. CDR3 bases: TGTGCCAGCAGGACCCACAGGGCGGACTATGGCTACACCTTC.

This clonotype has ten or more counts. This rearrangement joins TRBV7-2 to TRBJ2-1, with TRBD2 matching 9 bases. CDR1 and CDR2 from the germline V gene are SGHTA and FQGNSA. This CDR3 comprises 14 residues. V shed 2 bases and J 13 bases; nucleotides not matched to a gene: 9. CDR3 sequence: CASSLSPSAGGQFF. CDR3 bases: TGTGCCAGCAGCTTAAGCCCATCAGCGGGGGGCCAGTTCTTC.

This clonotype was counted ten times or more. The chain joins TRBV3-1 to TRBJ2-5; possibly TRBD1 for D (6 bases). V shed 3 bases and J shed 4 bases, with 12 bases lying between them. CDR1 is LGHDT, CDR2 YNNKEL, per germline (reference sequence). The CDR3 length is 14 residues. The CDR3 coding sequence is TGTGCCAGCAGCCAGAGGGGGTATGGAGAGACCCAGTACTTC. It encodes CASSQRGYGETQYF.

This clonotype has ten or more counts. This sequence joins TRBV10-3 and TRBJ2-3; 8 bases line up with TRBD2. This CDR3 spans 15 amino acids. Germline CDR1 and CDR2: ENHRY and SYGVKD. Germline trimming cut 4 bases from V and 2 bases from J; bases unmatched to any gene: 5. CDR3 coding DNA: TGTGCCATCAGTGTTAGTAGCGGGAACACAGATACGCAGTATTTT. Its translation: CAISVSSGNTDTQYF.

This chain joins TRBV6-5 and TRBJ2-1, with D unresolved. With 4 bases removed from V and 8 bases from J, the gap between germline ends came to 12 bases. Per germline, CDR1 MNHEY and CDR2 SVGAGI. The length of the CDR3 is 13 residues. In DNA, the CDR3 is TGTGCCAGCAGTTTCTCCCCCACCGATGAGCAGTTCTTC. Protein sequence: CASSFSPTDEQFF.

This clonotype has ten or more counts. The J gene is TRBJ2-3, the V gene TRBV2, with a weak D call TRBD2 (5 bases). The CDR3 sequence is 14 residues long. CDR1 is SNHLY and CDR2 is FYNNEI in the germline V gene. Trimming took off 4 bases at V and 4 bases at J, with 12 bases between the two ends. CDR3 sequence reads: CASSALDSADTQYF. DNA for the CDR3: TGTGCCAGCAGTGCCCTGGACTCGGCAGATACGCAGTATTTT.

At least ten counts were recorded for this clonotype. The chain uses TRBV6-5 and TRBJ2-2; TRBD2 is a possible D gene (6 bases). The V end lost 4 bases, the J end lost 4 bases, and 13 bases lay between the germline ends. Germline assignment: CDR1 MNHEY and CDR2 SVGAGI. The CDR3 spans 15 residues. Here the CDR3 reads CASSSGGYSTGELFF. CDR3 in DNA: TGTGCCAGCAGTTCAGGAGGGTATAGCACCGGGGAGCTGTTTTTT.

As for this clonotype: Possible read error: a much larger clone is one base away. The V call is TRBV6-9, the J call TRBJ2-7, with D possibly TRBD1 on 6 matching bases. The CDR3 runs 15 residues. Germline V lookup: CDR1 MNHGY, CDR2 SVAAGI. CDR3 sequence (DNA): TGTGCCGGCAGTTACTCTTCCAGGGGACATTACGAGCAGTACTTC. Encoded protein: CAGSYSSRGHYEQYF.

This clonotype was picked up many times. This chain uses TRBV6-5 with TRBJ2-1; D is uncertain. Deletions cut 0 bases from V and 8 bases from J, with 14 bases between. CDR1 is MNHEY, CDR2 SVGAGI, per germline. There are 15 residues in the CDR3. The CDR3 DNA reads as TGTGCCAGCAGTTACTCCCTGGCTCGTGGAGATGAGCAGTTCTTC. Translating it yields CASSYSLARGDEQFF.

Comments on this clonotype: Just one base apart from a much larger clone, this may be a read error. CDR3 region: CASTPRDNPRAFF. As DNA, the CDR3 is TGTGCCAGTACCCCGAGGGACAACCCGAGAGCTTTCTTC. The rearrangement links TRBV19 to TRBJ1-1; possibly TRBD1 for D (6 bases). Per the germline V gene, CDR1 is LNHDA and CDR2 is SQIVND (reference sequence). The CDR3 sequence is 13 residues long. The variable domain in full, with the rest retrieved from reference TRBV19 and TRBJ1-1, is DGGITQSPKYLFRKEGQNVTLSCEQNLNHDAMYWYRQDPGQGLRLIYYSQIVNDFQKGDIAEGYSVSREKKESFPLTVTSAQKNPTAFYLCASTPRDNPRAFFGQGTRLTVV.